This T cell receptor (beta chain) was captured by sequencing in a study of T cell responses to AZD1222 COVID-19 vaccine. Findings of the study overall: Clonal diversity was possibly underestimated, and the donors were mostly white British, with more females. A reported finding is that nearly half of spike-specific TCRs target unmutated variant regions. Vaccine-associated CD4 TCRs ranged over spike, dominating at 160-218 and 743-854.

The protocol was immunoSEQ multiplex PCR, while the TCRdb copy is restricted to in-frame clones and leaves out a portion. The sample shows around 180,000 clones, around 91% of them seen only once. Germline assignment: CDR1 LGHDT and CDR2 YNNKEL (reference sequence). V dropped 3 bases and J dropped 1; count of bases not matched to a gene: 2. The CDR3 is made up of 16 amino acids. This clone occurred a few times. As yet, its antigen is unknown. The specimen comprised peripheral blood, sampled on day 0 of AZD1222 vaccination. This clonotype was sampled from an adult in good health. This sequence joins TRBV3-1 (or the pseudogene TRBV3-2) and TRBJ2-2; 10 bases are a match to TRBD1. CDR3 residues: CASSHRTGGNTGELFF. CDR3 in DNA: TGTGCCAGCAGCCACCGGACAGGGGGGAACACCGGGGAGCTGTTTTTT.